This T cell receptor beta chain appears in the sequencing data of a study of T cell responses to AZD1222 COVID-19 vaccine. Study-level results: Nearly half of spike-specific TCRs reportedly target variant regions that are unmutated in the B.1.351 and B.1.1.7 variants.

TCRdb's copy holds only in-frame clones and misses some; the assay was immunoSEQ multiplex PCR. The data contain 120,000 or so clones, about 91% of them singletons. CDR3 length equals 15 residues. CDR1 is MNHNY and CDR2 is SVGAGI in the germline V gene (reference sequence). V shed 0 bases and J shed 1 base, with 9 bases lying between them. Points on this clone: Its antigen is not known.

The chain combines TRBV6-6 with TRBJ1-1; no clear D gene. This TCR was sampled from an adult in good health. The source material was peripheral blood, sampled on day 0 of AZD1222 vaccination. Here the CDR3 reads CASSYSLGWNTEAFF. In DNA, the CDR3 is TGTGCCAGCAGTTACTCTTTGGGGTGGAACACTGAAGCTTTCTTT.